This TCR beta chain was recovered during a study of identical twins. TCRdb independently ran MiXCR on the 5' RACE reads; one entry per CDR3 protein. The sample lists around 550,000 distinct CDR3 sequences, roughly 15% occurring once. After removal of 4 bases from V and 0 bases from J, the junction contained 8 bases not matched to a gene. Germline CDR1 SNHLY, CDR2 FYNNEI. The CDR3 covers 17 residues. These data were also reused for a study on yellow fever vaccine responses in identical twins.

V is TRBV2 and J is TRBJ2-1, with 8 bases fitting TRBD2. The source material was CD4+ T cells sorted from blood. This TCR was sampled from a woman aged 18-29 years in good health. The CDR3 DNA sequence: TGTGCCAGCAGTGTTGAGCGGGAGCCGTCCTCCTACAATGAGCAGTTCTTC. Translated: CASSVEREPSSYNEQFF.